This T cell receptor beta chain was documented in a study of CD8+ T cells in alopecia areata. General study points: Lesional scalp, notably in alopecia totalis/universalis, had clonality above that of normal scalp. Researchers reported that TCR sharing among patients proved less clear than in mice, possibly HLA-linked.

It was cDNA, reverse transcribed from extracted RNA, that served as the sequencing template. Data came from immunoSEQ multiplex PCR; TCRdb stores just in-frame clones and leaves some out. The data hold hundreds of thousands of clones, with around 67% observed a single time. The study team obtained lesional scalp punch biopsies and peripheral blood from alopecia areata patients. Points on this clone: As yet, its antigen is unknown.

Trimming pared 5 bases from V and 6 bases from J, leaving 17 bases between. Germline V gene data show CDR1 as MNHEY and CDR2 as SMNVEV (reference sequence). The CDR3 sequence is 14 residues long. The chain employs TRBV27 and TRBJ2-7, with unresolved D. The TCR was taken from a human donor with alopecia areata. Sequenced material: CD4+ T cells sorted from blood, taken at week 0. This CDR3 reads CASSPGRFWGEQYF. The CDR3, as DNA: TGTGCCAGCAGTCCCGGACGGTTCTGGGGCGAGCAGTACTTC.